Listed below are T cell receptor beta chains from one sample, sequenced in a study of OX40 agonist ivuxolimab in advanced cancers. Generated by immunoSEQ multiplex PCR, the TCRdb table keeps only in-frame clones and is missing some. The sample lists over 55,000 clones; approximately 80% were seen once. The sample in question was CD4+ or CD8+ T cells sorted from blood, obtained in a trial of the OX40 agonist ivuxolimab. These receptors were obtained from an adult with an advanced solid tumor such as melanoma, head and neck, liver or kidney cancer. Each CDR3 is given without its conserved first and last residue.

V	J	CDR3
TRBV14	TRBJ2-1	ASSPLQSSYNEQF
TRBV5-1	TRBJ2-1	ASASGRGYNEQF
TRBV5-6	TRBJ2-2	ASSLDSELF
TRBV5-8	TRBJ1-5	ASSRGQANNQPQH
TRBV9	TRBJ1-2	ASSVYGVWDYGYT
TRBV2	TRBJ2-6	ARSSGANVLT
TRBV5-4	TRBJ2-1	ASSLGGRGNEQF
TRBV7-2	TRBJ2-7	ASGRDRFSYEQY
TRBV6-5	TRBJ1-1	ASSYLPGSNTEAF
TRBV7-2	TRBJ2-1	ASSLEGRDIGEQF
TRBV11-2	TRBJ2-1	ASSWVSNEQF
TRBV9	TRBJ2-2	ASSKGLAQNSNTGELF
TRBV4-3	TRBJ1-2	ASSRHTGDYGYT
TRBV7-2	TRBJ2-1	ASSSARTVRNEQF
TRBV5-5	TRBJ2-7	ASRIGLLGLSYEQY
TRBV6-4	TRBJ2-1	ASSDSRLPYNEQF
TRBV19	TRBJ1-1	ASSMRVHTEAF
TRBV4-1	TRBJ2-7	ASSQDDRRVQY
TRBV5-5	TRBJ1-1	ASSPIQGRMNTEAF
TRBV18	TRBJ1-3	ASSPRQAVDSGNTIY
TRBV7-9	TRBJ2-1	ASSLSPGDEQF
TRBV28	TRBJ2-3	ASSLPGGIATDTQY
TRBV9	TRBJ2-2	ASSAPGLTTGELF
TRBV18	TRBJ1-1	ASSQMVRTEAF
TRBV4-2	TRBJ2-2	ASSQFVETGLPGELF
TRBV14	TRBJ2-2	ASSQRTSENGELF
TRBV10-1	TRBJ2-6	ASSEQGAGANVLT
TRBV7-9	TRBJ2-2	ASSLLSITGELF
TRBV10-3	TRBJ1-6	AISDRQNNSPLH
TRBV27	TRBJ2-1	ASSLGRGYNEQF
TRBV2	TRBJ2-1	ASKSSGNEQF
TRBV4-1	TRBJ1-2	ASSQGLERYT
TRBV19	TRBJ2-1	ASSPRTSGIWLF
TRBV27	TRBJ1-1	ASSPVARPNTEAF
TRBV2	TRBJ2-2	ASHRDRWTGELF
TRBV6-1	TRBJ1-1	ASSATLNTEAF
TRBV6-5	TRBJ1-2	ASSLQGVDGYT
TRBV6-5	TRBJ2-7	ASRRTDTYEQY
TRBV11-3	TRBJ2-1	ASSLGRSAGGEQF
TRBV7-9	TRBJ1-2	ASTLGTAVYGYT
TRBV7-7	TRBJ2-2	ASSPHTGLPGELF
TRBV6-5	TRBJ2-7	ASSRLAGGYEQY
TRBV7-3	TRBJ1-1	ASSQQQGGTEAF
TRBV11-2	TRBJ2-5	ASSAGGETQY
TRBV5-4	TRBJ2-3	ASSLGGFISNTQY
TRBV5-1	TRBJ1-1	ASSLVGQGAF
TRBV5-4	TRBJ2-3	ASSAKIAGDRADTQY
TRBV21-1	TRBJ1-3	ASSKESSGDGNTIY
TRBV4-1	TRBJ2-2	ASSQDQLDPGELF
TRBV7-3	TRBJ1-2	ASSLIGTGRVGGYT
TRBV5-1	TRBJ2-1	ASSAGLAGGQQF
TRBV7-8	TRBJ2-1	ASSLTVSYNEQF